The source of this T cell receptor (beta chain) is a study of T cells in Graves' hyperthyroidism and ophthalmopathy (dated by TCRdb to about 2019). Looking at the study overall: Peripheral blood was collected at initial diagnosis, before any treatment. TCR V-J signatures able to tell the groups apart were searched for in a discovery cohort of some 100 patients, of whom approximately 40 had Graves' ophthalmopathy and 55 to 60 had stable Graves' hyperthyroidism. Prospective prediction of ophthalmopathy was tested in an independent validation cohort of approximately 19 hyperthyroidism patients and 17 patients who later progressed to ophthalmopathy. The roughly 90 discovery patients were divided at random into training and test sets in a 7:3 ratio. In addition, the study compared T-cell repertoires in thyroid tissue and in blood from about 6 Graves' hyperthyroidism patients. After sampling, hyperthyroidism patients received methimazole starting at 30 mg daily, and ophthalmopathy patients received high-dose intravenous methylprednisolone. According to the paper, TCR Vbeta CDR3 sequencing was carried out on 135 peripheral blood samples, which came from approximately 43 ophthalmopathy, approximately 78 hyperthyroidism and about 17 progressor patients.

This clonotype occurred many times. The target of this receptor is not known. It has no much larger one-base neighbor in the sample; base qualities were not kept. The TCR beta CDR3 regions were amplified from the RNA transcripts. The TCR CDR3 was subjected to a first round of RT-PCR using the HTBI primer set and the Qiagen OneStep RT-PCR kit. Libraries were constructed in a second round of multiplex PCR, after which size selection and purification were carried out. The libraries were sequenced on an Illumina HiSeq2000 using paired-end 100 bp reads. The paper's processing steps were these. SOAPnuke was used to process the raw data, with reads discarded if the reads contained adapters or uncalled bases, had a mean Phred below 15, or lacked an exact constant-primer or identifier match. COPE v1.2.5 was used to merge high-quality paired reads, and clonotypes were defined as unique nucleotide sequences. Clonotypes were aligned to IMGT TRBV, TRBD and TRBJ reference segments using MiTCR v1.1. The analysis was restricted to V-J combinations with a frequency above 0.0001, which together covered 99.2% of the repertoires. A TCS score was defined as the ratio of F50 (clonal expansion) to E x V (chaos), with BLOSUM62-based TCRdist applied between CDR3 peptides within each V-J. Welch's t-statistics and random forest reduced several hundred V-J features to roughly 13, which were used in a naive Bayes classifier (R e1071). The public reads were reprocessed in TCRdb via fastp at Q25 and MiXCR, keeping in-frame beta chains. One record per CDR3 amino acid sequence lists the most common genes and DNA. The V and J calls and clone size are TCRdb's, not the authors'. This sample lists about 640,000 distinct CDR3 sequences; around 20% were detected once. 34% of the sample rests with the top ten.

The CDR3 measures 13 amino acids from cysteine to phenylalanine. Of the read, only the CDR3 DNA is kept; its 39 bases are in frame from base 1. According to the germline V gene (reference sequence), CDR1 reads GTSNPN and CDR2 reads SVGIG. V is pared back by 0 bases and J by 8 bases, with 13 bases lying between the germline termini. Broad study findings and their caveats: Most expanded thyroid clonotypes (frequency above 0.001) were also detected in blood, suggesting blood repertoires may reflect thyroid immune responses. In validation, the model predicted progression to ophthalmopathy with 60% to 71% sensitivity and 72% to 75% specificity, a median of about 6.7 months before onset. Sample size was not statistically predetermined, and investigators were not blinded to group allocation. Ophthalmopathy was separated from stable hyperthyroidism by a 13 V-J signature model, with about 88% sensitivity and about 81% specificity obtained in cross-validation and 80%/75% obtained in testing.

Ophthalmopathy patients had moderately to severely active disease, with a Clinical Activity Score of 3 or more, a NOSPECS grade of 4 or more, and a disease duration of less than 3 months. Patients with uncontrolled infections, other autoimmune diseases, pregnancy or lactation were excluded. Diagnoses relied on clinical symptoms, serum thyroxine and TRAb, thyroid ultrasound and orbital computed tomography. PBMCs were isolated from about 9.1 ml of fresh peripheral blood by Ficoll-Paque density gradient centrifugation. Total RNA was extracted with Trizol reagent, and quality was checked on an Agilent 2100 Bioanalyzer.

The sequence was collected from a man aged 25 to 40 with Graves' ophthalmopathy. The rearrangement combines TRBV30 with TRBJ1-2; a confident D gene designation cannot be given. Sequencing was carried out using blood. DNA sequence: TGTGCCTGGAGTGTATCCCTTCCGGAGGGCTACACCTTC. Translated, it reads CAWSVSLPEGYTF.